This TCR beta chain emerged from a study of monozygotic twins with inflammatory bowel disease. Notes on the study in general: Among the T cells, different subtypes could not be distinguished. Repertoire likeness was no different across concordant and discordant twins, perhaps owing to restricted power.

There were about 3,500 ng of total RNA used for each TCR library. Added by template switching were UMIs that each held a 6-nucleotide sample barcode. TCRdb processed the 5' RACE reads again and assigns one entry to each CDR3 protein, with no DNA. The listing contains more than 75,000 distinct CDR3 sequences. The germline CDR1 and CDR2 sequences are MNHEY and SVGEGT. The CDR3 contains 12 residues. Concerning this clonotype: Its target is unknown.

The chain is built from TRBV6-2 or TRBV6-3 and TRBJ2-7. Sequencing was done on a sample of blood. This receptor was identified in a human donor with ulcerative colitis or Crohn's disease, or a healthy co-twin of an affected twin (not recorded which). CDR3: CASSLQSYEQYF.